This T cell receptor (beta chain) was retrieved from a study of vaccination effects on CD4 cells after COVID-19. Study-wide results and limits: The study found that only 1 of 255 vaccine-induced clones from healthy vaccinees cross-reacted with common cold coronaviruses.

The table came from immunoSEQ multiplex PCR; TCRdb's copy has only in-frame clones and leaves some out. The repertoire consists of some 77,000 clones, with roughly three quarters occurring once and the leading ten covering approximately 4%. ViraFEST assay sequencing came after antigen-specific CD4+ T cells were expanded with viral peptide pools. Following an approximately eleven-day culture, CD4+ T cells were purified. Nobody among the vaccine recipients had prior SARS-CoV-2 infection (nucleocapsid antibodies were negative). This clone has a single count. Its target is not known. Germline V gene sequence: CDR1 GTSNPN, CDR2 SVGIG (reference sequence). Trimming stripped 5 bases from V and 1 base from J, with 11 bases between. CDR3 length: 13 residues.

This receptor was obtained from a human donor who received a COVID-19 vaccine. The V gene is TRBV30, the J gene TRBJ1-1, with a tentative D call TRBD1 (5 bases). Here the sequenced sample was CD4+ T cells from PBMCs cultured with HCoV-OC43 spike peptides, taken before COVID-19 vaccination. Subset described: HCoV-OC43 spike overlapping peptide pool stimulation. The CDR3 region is CAWALDRNTEAFF. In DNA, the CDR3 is TGTGCCTGGGCCTTAGACAGGAACACTGAAGCTTTCTTT. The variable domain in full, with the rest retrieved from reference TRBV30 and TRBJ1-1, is SQTIHQWPATLVQPVGSPLSLECTVEGTSNPNLYWYRQAAGRGLQLLFYSVGIGQISSEVPQNLSASRPQDRQFILSSKKLLLSDSGFYLCAWALDRNTEAFFGQGTRLTVV.